One and the same sample provided the 31 T cell receptor beta chains below, sequenced in a study of blood T cells in healthy people across ages. For the second PCR, which ran for roughly 6 to 11 cycles, a sample-barcoded 5' primer and a J-beta primer mix were used. A single record per CDR3 protein comes from TCRdb applying MiXCR to the 5' RACE reads. The sample records about 1,400,000 distinct CDR3 sequences, approximately 59% being singletons. Specimen: blood. These TCRs come from a man aged 18 to 35 in good health.

V and J are TRBV29-1 and TRBJ2-1; TRBD1 agrees at 11 bases. The CDR3 runs 16 residues. Germline-derived CDR1 and CDR2 are SQVTM and ANQGSEA. Trimming removed 3 bases from V and 8 bases from J; junction bases left unmatched: 12. The CDR3 bases are TGCAGCGTTGAGGGCCGAGGGGGACAGGGGGTCGATGAGCAGTTCTTC. This gives the protein CSVEGRGGQGVDEQFF.

The rearrangement links TRBV12-3 or TRBV12-4 to TRBJ2-1; TRBD1 agrees at 9 bases. V trimming: 7 bases; J trimming: 7 bases; junction bases outside the gene matches: 11. CDR3 length: 15 amino acids. CDR3 sequence: CASTQQGAPKNEQFF. The CDR3 DNA sequence: TGTGCCAGCACCCAACAGGGGGCGCCGAAAAATGAGCAGTTCTTC.

Only a few counts were recorded for this clonotype. The rearrangement links TRBV7-6 to TRBJ2-1, with 7 nucleotides matching TRBD1. Germline CDR1 and CDR2: SGHVS and FNYEAQ. Losses at the gene ends were 4 bases for V and 6 bases for J; bases not matched to a gene: 21. The CDR3 covers 19 residues. CDR3 region: CASSSRQGRVRTNSNEQFF. The CDR3 DNA is TGTGCCAGCAGCTCCCGACAGGGTAGGGTGAGGACCAATAGCAATGAGCAGTTCTTC.

V and J are TRBV14 and TRBJ2-7, with 9 bases that match TRBD2. The germline V gene encodes CDR1 SGHDN and CDR2 FVKESK. The J segment lost 0 bases and the V segment lost 2 bases, leaving 8 bases of the junction unmatched. The CDR3 sequence is 17 residues long. The CDR3 protein is CASSQWGASGNSYEQYF. In DNA, the CDR3 is TGTGCCAGCAGCCAATGGGGGGCTAGCGGGAACTCCTACGAGCAGTACTTC.

This chain joins TRBV5-1 and TRBJ2-1, with a weak D call TRBD1 (5 bases). This CDR3 has 15 amino acids. V was trimmed by 3 bases and J by 2 bases, leaving 12 bases between them. Germline CDR1 SGHRS, CDR2 YFSETQ. The CDR3, as DNA: TGCGCCAGCAGCTACCAGGGTGAACCCTACAATGAGCAGTTCTTC. Its protein product is CASSYQGEPYNEQFF.

This clonotype was seen once. CDR3 DNA sequence: TGTGCCAGCAGCTCATCTGAGGGCCCCGCCGAGCAGTACTTC. Translating gives CASSSSEGPAEQYF. The J gene is TRBJ2-5, the V gene TRBV7-6; TRBD2 is a possible D gene (5 bases). The J call may not be correct, given that the DNA end is closer to TRBJ2-7. Germline assignment: CDR1 SGHVS and CDR2 FNYEAQ. The CDR3 has 14 residues.

The chain joins TRBV23-1 to TRBJ2-1, with 11 bases aligning to TRBD2. TRBV23-1 belongs to the ORF category, with a function that is uncertain. J was trimmed by 8 bases and V by 2 bases; bases with no gene match: 8. The CDR3 is 16 amino acids. The CDR3: CASSQPIAGGLDEQFF. For the CDR3, the DNA is TGCGCCAGCAGTCAACCTATAGCGGGAGGGTTGGATGAGCAGTTCTTC.

This clonotype was recorded once. The chain is built from TRBV7-9 and TRBJ2-1, with D possibly being TRBD1 (6 bases). Per germline, CDR1 SEHNR and CDR2 FQNEAQ (reference sequence). The ends were cut back, 5 bases at V and 8 bases at J, with 16 bases in the middle. There are 14 residues in the CDR3. CDR3 sequence: CASSLTGFSYEQFF. As DNA, the CDR3 is TGTGCCAGCAGCCTTACAGGGTTCAGCTATGAGCAGTTCTTC.

The rearrangement links TRBV7-6 to TRBJ2-7, with D perhaps assigned TRBD1 or TRBD2 (5 bases each). The V and J ends lost 1 base and 4 bases respectively, with 11 bases between them. CDR1 and CDR2 (germline): SGHVS, FNYEAQ. This CDR3 has 14 residues. The CDR3 DNA is TGTGCCAGCAGCTTAGGACCCAGGGAGTACGAGCAGTACTTC. Translation gives CASSLGPREYEQYF.

Regarding this clonotype: The conserved final phenylalanine or tryptophan is absent from the CDR3, which likely points to a read error. The chain combines TRBV10-3 with TRBJ2-5; 10 nucleotides align to TRBD1. V lost 8 bases and J lost 5; bases outside the gene matches: 8. The CDR3 is made up of 14 amino acids. The germline V gene encodes CDR1 ENHRY and CDR2 SYGVKD. CDR3 nucleotides: TGTGCCATCTCGGGACAGGGGAGTCGGGAGACCCAGTACTCC. Translation: CAISGQGSRETQYS.

CDR3 amino acids: CSVDSRTGPKNEQYF. Here the CDR3 DNA reads TGCAGCGTCGACTCGAGGACAGGGCCAAAGAATGAGCAGTACTTC. The chain has TRBV29-1 and TRBJ2-7; TRBD1 aligns across 8 bases. In germline, CDR1 is SQVTM, CDR2 ANQGSEA. The CDR3 totals 15 residues. The trim removed 6 bases at V and 7 bases at J, leaving 17 bases unmatched.

CDR3 nucleotide sequence: TGTGCCAGCACCTCTGTGGAGGGAAAGACCCAGTACTTC. Protein sequence: CASTSVEGKTQYF. V usage is TRBV12-3 or TRBV12-4 and J usage is TRBJ2-5; TRBD2 is a possible D gene (6 bases). The CDR3 spans 13 residues. V was trimmed by 7 bases and J by 6 bases, leaving 15 bases between them.

The CDR3, as DNA: TGTGCCAGCAGGGAGGGAAATGGCTACACCTTC. Translating it yields CASREGNGYTF. V is TRBV25-1 and J is TRBJ1-2; D remains unclear. Trimming shortened V by 6 bases and J by 6 bases, and 8 bases separated the two germline ends. Germline CDR1 MGHDK, CDR2 SYGVNS. CDR3 length equals 11 residues.

This clonotype was picked up one time. V and J are TRBV20-1 and TRBJ2-7; D assignment may be TRBD1 or TRBD2 (5 bases each). V lost 8 bases, J lost 2 bases, and 16 bases lay in between. There are 13 residues in the CDR3. Germline-derived CDR1 and CDR2 are DFQATT and SNEGSKA (reference sequence). The CDR3 sequence is CSFSRGRTYEQYF. In DNA form, the CDR3 reads TGCAGTTTCTCACGGGGACGAACCTACGAGCAGTACTTC.

In its sample, this clonotype was seen a few times. The V call is TRBV5-1, the J call TRBJ2-5; D not certain. CDR1 is SGHRS, CDR2 YFSETQ, per germline. The ends were cut back, 7 bases at V and 3 bases at J, with 13 bases in the middle. This CDR3 region has 13 residues. CDR3: CASLPLPEETQYF. CDR3 coding DNA: TGCGCCAGCTTGCCCCTACCAGAAGAGACCCAGTACTTC.

This clonotype was observed a handful of times. The chain carries TRBV29-1 and TRBJ2-7; 9 bases map to TRBD1. This CDR3 region has 15 residues. CDR1 and CDR2 (germline): SQVTM, ANQGSEA. Losses at the gene ends were 1 base for V and 4 bases for J; bases not matched to a gene: 8. CDR3 in amino acids: CSVEVTDRGIYEQYF. As DNA, the CDR3 is TGCAGCGTTGAAGTCACGGACAGGGGAATATACGAGCAGTACTTC.

CDR3 sequence: CATSRDSGHRNLAKNIQYF. As DNA, the CDR3 is TGTGCCACCAGCAGAGATTCCGGACATAGAAATCTAGCCAAAAACATTCAGTACTTC. J is TRBJ2-4 and V is TRBV15, with D tentatively TRBD1 (5 bases). Trimming took off 0 bases at V and 0 bases at J, with 18 bases between the two ends. Germline V CDR1 and CDR2: LNHNV, YYDKDF (reference sequence). This CDR3 is built from 19 residues.

The V and J genes are TRBV27 and TRBJ1-5, with D possibly being TRBD1 (5 bases). The length of the CDR3 is 15 residues. Germline CDR1 is MNHEY and CDR2 is SMNVEV (reference sequence). Trimming pared 0 bases from V and 7 bases from J, leaving 13 bases between. CDR3 sequence: CASSLSSRAGQPQHF. CDR3 bases: TGTGCCAGCAGTTTATCGAGCCGTGCAGGGCAGCCCCAGCATTTT.

As regards this clonotype: A clone one base away is much larger, so this may be a read error. The J gene is TRBJ2-5, the V gene TRBV20-1, with TRBD2 matching over 13 bases. The J call is uncertain, as TRBJ2-7 better fits the DNA end. CDR1 and CDR2 from the germline V gene are DFQATT and SNEGSKA (reference sequence). This CDR3 spans 17 amino acids. CDR3 bases: TGCAGTGCTAGAGATCTCGGGACTAGCGGGGTCCCCCACGAGCAGTACTTC. It encodes CSARDLGTSGVPHEQYF.

This clonotype has just a few counts. This sequence joins TRBV20-1 and TRBJ2-1; D gene unclear. Per the germline V gene, CDR1 is DFQATT and CDR2 is SNEGSKA (reference sequence). CDR3 length: 15 residues. Trimming cost V 5 bases and J 0 bases, with 14 bases left between them. The CDR3 protein is CSARRTESSYNEQFF. CDR3 bases: TGCAGTGCTCGTCGGACGGAGAGCTCCTACAATGAGCAGTTCTTC.

The rearrangement links TRBV29-1 to TRBJ1-5; 8 nucleotides line up with TRBD1. With V trimmed by 6 bases and J by 3 bases, 7 bases remained unmatched. The length of the CDR3 is 14 residues. Germline V gene lookup returns CDR1 SQVTM and CDR2 ANQGSEA. Here the CDR3 DNA reads TGCAGCGTCGCTGAGGGACAGGTCAATCAGCCCCAGCATTTT. This sequence encodes CSVAEGQVNQPQHF.

This clonotype was counted only a few times. This sequence joins TRBV7-2 and TRBJ1-2; the D is unclear. Germline CDR1 is SGHTA and CDR2 is FQGNSA. The germline V and J ends were trimmed by 5 bases and 2 bases, with 12 bases remaining between them. The CDR3 covers 14 residues. This CDR3 reads CASSGLTENYGYTF. DNA of the CDR3: TGTGCCAGCAGCGGGCTCACCGAGAACTATGGCTACACCTTC.

V gene TRBV5-1 combines with J gene TRBJ2-7; TRBD1 aligns across 7 bases. From germline, CDR1 is SGHRS and CDR2 YFSETQ. Trimming at V came to 5 bases and at J to 9 bases, leaving 17 bases not matched to a gene. The CDR3 loop spans 15 amino acids. The CDR3 protein is CASSSPGQPVRGQYF. The CDR3 DNA follows: TGCGCCAGCAGTTCACCGGGACAGCCTGTACGGGGGCAGTACTTC.

V gene TRBV7-2 combines with J gene TRBJ2-7; D is uncertain. The V end lost 5 bases, the J end lost 1 base, and 12 bases lay between the germline ends. CDR1 and CDR2 (germline): SGHTA, FQGNSA. This CDR3 comprises 14 residues. The CDR3 region is CASSLEFRSYEQYF. CDR3 coding DNA: TGTGCCAGCAGCCTGGAATTCAGATCCTACGAGCAGTACTTC. Based on the CDR3 plus reference TRBV7-2 and TRBJ2-7, the full variable domain is GAGVSQSPSNKVTEKGKDVELRCDPISGHTALYWYRQSLGQGLEFLIYFQGNSAPDKSGLPSDRFSAERTGGSVSTLTIQRTQQEDSAVYLCASSLEFRSYEQYFGPGTRLTVT.

Comments on this clonotype: Possible read error: a much larger clone is one base away. The V and J genes are TRBV9 and TRBJ2-5; TRBD1 might be the D (5 bases). Near its end, the DNA agrees better with TRBJ2-7, so the J call may be wrong. This CDR3 comprises 12 residues. Germline-derived CDR1 and CDR2 are SGDLS and YYNGEE. CDR3 loop: CASSVEGDEQYF. CDR3 in DNA: TGTGCCAGCAGCGTAGAAGGGGACGAGCAGTACTTC.

The chain uses TRBV27 and TRBJ1-3, with TRBD1 identical over 8 bases. V lost 6 bases to trimming and J lost 0 bases; unmatched junction nucleotides: 13. CDR1 and CDR2 from the germline V gene are MNHEY and SMNVEV (reference sequence). The CDR3 spans 18 residues. This CDR3 reads CASRPAGGYRFSGNTIYF. The DNA of the CDR3 is TGTGCCAGCAGGCCGGCAGGGGGCTACCGCTTCTCTGGAAACACCATATATTTT.

The V gene is TRBV28, the J gene TRBJ2-7, with a tentative D call TRBD1 (5 bases). Germline CDR1 and CDR2: MDHEN and SYDVKM. The CDR3 contains 14 residues. The V end lost 5 bases, the J end lost 1 base, and 12 bases lay between the germline ends. Here the CDR3 DNA reads TGTGCCAGCAGTACCCACGACAGTTCCTACGAGCAGTACTTC. Translated: CASSTHDSSYEQYF.

The chain combines TRBV28 with TRBJ2-4; TRBD1 is a possible D gene (5 bases). Germline-derived CDR1 and CDR2 are MDHEN and SYDVKM. The V end was cut by 5 bases, the J end by 8 bases, with 16 bases between. This CDR3 is built from 14 residues. The CDR3 region has the DNA TGTGCCAGCAGTGGACAAGGATTGAGAGACATTCAGTACTTC. As protein: CASSGQGLRDIQYF.

The chain carries TRBV29-1 and TRBJ1-1; 9 bases map to TRBD1. Per germline, CDR1 SQVTM and CDR2 ANQGSEA. Trimming at V came to 5 bases and at J to 3 bases, leaving 1 base not matched to a gene. CDR3 length equals 12 residues. CDR3 in amino acids: CSVRTGDTEAFF. The CDR3 DNA sequence: TGCAGCGTTCGGACAGGGGACACTGAAGCTTTCTTT.

The sample holds a few counts of this clonotype. CDR3 in DNA: TGCGCCAGCAGCCCCTTGCTGGTGGGAGGGCACGAGCAGTACTTC. As protein: CASSPLLVGGHEQYF. This rearrangement joins TRBV4-1 to TRBJ2-7, with TRBD2 identical over 7 bases. There are 15 residues in the CDR3. Germline values: CDR1 MGHRA, CDR2 YSYEKL. The junction had 11 bases not matched to a gene; V was cut back by 4 bases and J by 5 bases.

V and J are TRBV5-1 and TRBJ1-1; D ambiguous. The germline V and J ends were trimmed by 6 bases and 3 bases, with 15 bases remaining between them. CDR1 and CDR2 (germline): SGHRS, YFSETQ. The CDR3 is 14 amino acids. CDR3 bases: TGCGCCAGCAACTTAGACTCTGAATACACTGAAGCTTTCTTT. This translates into CASNLDSEYTEAFF.